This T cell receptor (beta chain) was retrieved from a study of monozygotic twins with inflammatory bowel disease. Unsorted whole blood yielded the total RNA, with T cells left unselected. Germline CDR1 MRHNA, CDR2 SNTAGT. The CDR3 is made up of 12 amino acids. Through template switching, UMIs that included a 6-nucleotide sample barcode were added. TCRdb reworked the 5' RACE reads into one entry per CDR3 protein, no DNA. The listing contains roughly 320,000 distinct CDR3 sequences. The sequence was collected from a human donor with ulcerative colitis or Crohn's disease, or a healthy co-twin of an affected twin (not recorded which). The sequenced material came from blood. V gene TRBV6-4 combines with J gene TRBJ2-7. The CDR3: CASKDSSYEQYF.